The 21 T cell receptor beta chains below come from one sample, sequenced in a study of early T cells in non-severe SARS-CoV-2 infection (dated by TCRdb to about 2021). Library construction relied on 5' RACE. Sequencing was performed on a NextSeq 500. Through fastp at Q25 and MiXCR, TCRdb rebuilt clones from the public reads, retaining in-frame beta chains. Rows with one shared CDR3 protein collapse into an entry with the most common genes and DNA. In all, the sample holds some 110,000 distinct CDR3 sequences, and under 15% of those were seen once. The top ten constitute around a fifth of the sample. Material for sequencing was whole blood. These TCRs come from an adult who was a healthcare worker with PCR-confirmed SARS-CoV-2 infection or an uninfected control (not recorded which).

V usage is TRBV12-3 or TRBV12-4 and J usage is TRBJ2-7, with TRBD2 as a possible D gene (5 bases). The CDR3 sequence is 11 residues long. Trimming removed 3 bases at V and 5 bases at J, with 5 bases between. This CDR3 is CASSLRDEQYF. CDR3 sequence (DNA): TGTGCCAGCAGTTTGCGGGACGAGCAGTACTTC.

This clonotype was observed at least ten times. This chain connects TRBV18 to TRBJ2-7; D is perhaps TRBD1 (5 bases). The CDR3 sequence is 13 residues long. The V end lost 3 bases, the J end lost 2 bases, and 8 bases lay between the germline ends. CDR1 KGHSH and CDR2 LQKENI come from the germline V gene. CDR3 nucleotides: TGTGCCAGCTCACCTCAGGGCGCCTACGAGCAGTACTTC. Amino acid sequence: CASSPQGAYEQYF.

The gene calls are TRBV2 and TRBJ2-7; 9 nucleotides agree with TRBD1. Losses at the gene ends were 6 bases for V and 11 bases for J; bases not matched to a gene: 14. This CDR3 is built from 14 residues. Germline V gives CDR1 SNHLY, CDR2 FYNNEI. This chain's CDR3 is CASRAGTGHRAKYF. Written as DNA, the CDR3 is TGTGCCAGCAGAGCCGGGACAGGGCACCGGGCTAAGTACTTC.

The chain links TRBV7-8 to TRBJ2-7, with TRBD2 matching over 10 bases. CDR1 SGHVS and CDR2 FQNEAQ come from the germline V gene. With V trimmed by 5 bases and J by 2 bases, 6 bases remained unmatched. The length of the CDR3 is 15 residues. CDR3 in amino acids: CASSLGLAFTYEQYF. The CDR3 DNA sequence: TGTGCCAGCAGCCTGGGACTAGCGTTTACCTACGAGCAGTACTTC.

In its sample, this clonotype was seen a few times. CDR3 amino acids: CASSSRTGHNEQFF. The CDR3 region has the DNA TGTGCCAGCAGTTCTCGGACAGGGCACAATGAGCAGTTCTTC. This sequence joins TRBV2 and TRBJ2-1; 8 bases are shared with TRBD1. This CDR3 is 14 amino acids long. Germline lookup yields CDR1 SNHLY and CDR2 FYNNEI. Trimming took 5 bases from V and 5 from J; bases not matched to a gene: 5. Supplemented by reference TRBV2 and TRBJ2-1, the full variable domain reads EPEVTQTPSHQVTQMGQEVILRCVPISNHLYFYWYRQILGQKVEFLVSFYNNEISEKSEIFDDQFSVERPDGSNFTLKIRSTKLEDSAMYFCASSSRTGHNEQFFGPGTRLTVL.

This clonotype came up a few times. J is TRBJ2-1 and V is TRBV7-9; D possibly corresponds to TRBD2 (6 bases). Trimming took 5 bases from V and 2 from J, leaving 13 bases between them. This CDR3 is built from 15 residues. Per the germline V gene, CDR1 is SEHNR and CDR2 is FQNEAQ (reference sequence). CDR3 residues: CASSPRTGAYNEQFF. The CDR3, as DNA: TGTGCCAGCAGCCCCCGGACGGGAGCCTACAATGAGCAGTTCTTC.

In this sample, this clonotype turned up a few times. The chain carries TRBV27 and TRBJ2-7; 9 nucleotides match TRBD2. This CDR3 has 14 residues. J lost 2 bases, V lost 6 bases, and 5 bases had no gene match. The germline V gene has CDR1 MNHEY and CDR2 SMNVEV (reference sequence). CDR3 in amino acids: CASRVSGGPYEQYF. The CDR3 DNA is TGTGCCAGCAGAGTTAGCGGGGGACCCTACGAGCAGTACTTC.

The chain links TRBV18 to TRBJ2-3; D gene unclear. The CDR3 covers 14 residues. The germline gives CDR1 KGHSH, CDR2 LQKENI. The ends were cut back, 2 bases at V and 4 bases at J, with 10 bases in the middle. DNA for the CDR3: TGTGCCAGCTCACCAGACGTAGGTTCAGATACGCAGTATTTT. Translation gives CASSPDVGSDTQYF. Supplemented by reference TRBV18 and TRBJ2-3, the full variable domain reads NAGVMQNPRHLVRRRGQEARLRCSPMKGHSHVYWYRQLPEEGLKFMVYLQKENIIDESGMPKERFSAEFPKEGPSILRIQQVVRGDSAAYFCASSPDVGSDTQYFGPGTRLTVL.

There are a few counts of this clonotype. The chain recombines TRBV9 with TRBJ2-2; no firm D call. CDR3 length: 15 residues. The V and J ends lost 0 bases and 2 bases respectively, with 8 bases between them. The germline V gene has CDR1 SGDLS and CDR2 YYNGEE. Here the CDR3 reads CASSVGHTNTGELFF. The CDR3 coding sequence is TGTGCCAGCAGCGTAGGACACACCAACACCGGGGAGCTGTTTTTT.

This clonotype has a count of ten or more. This chain links TRBV7-6 with TRBJ2-2, with TRBD1 as a possible D gene (5 bases). Trimming took off 5 bases at V and 6 bases at J, with 22 bases between the two ends. The CDR3 is made up of 17 amino acids. In germline, CDR1 is SGHVS, CDR2 FNYEAQ. Here the CDR3 reads CASSPPEQGIISGELFF. In DNA, the CDR3 is TGTGCCAGCAGCCCCCCGGAGCAGGGAATTATATCCGGGGAGCTGTTTTTT.

There are a few counts of this clonotype. The rearrangement joins TRBV7-8 to TRBJ1-4; 7 bases fit TRBD1. The CDR3 has 16 residues. Germline values: CDR1 SGHVS, CDR2 FQNEAQ. Trimming cost V 4 bases and J 8 bases; bases outside gene matches: 13. Here the CDR3 reads CASSSPIGQADEKLFF. The CDR3 DNA sequence: TGTGCCAGCAGCTCCCCAATCGGACAGGCAGACGAAAAACTGTTTTTT.

This clonotype has just a few counts. The V call is TRBV6-6, the J call TRBJ1-5; the D gene is possibly TRBD1 (5 bases). CDR3 size: 13 residues. V lost 6 bases, J lost 2 bases, and 8 bases lay in between. The germline V gene encodes CDR1 MNHNY and CDR2 SVGAGI (reference sequence). Here the CDR3 DNA reads TGTGCCAGCAGGGGGGATGGCAATCAGCCCCAGCATTTT. It specifies CASRGDGNQPQHF.

Only a few counts were recorded for this clonotype. J is TRBJ2-1 and V is TRBV28; weak D call: TRBD2 (5 bases). V lost 4 bases to trimming and J lost 1 base, with 11 bases between them. The CDR3 sequence is 15 residues long. Germline-derived CDR1 and CDR2 are MDHEN and SYDVKM. The CDR3 reads CASSSSAASYNEQFF. The CDR3 DNA is TGTGCCAGCAGTTCGTCAGCGGCATCCTACAATGAGCAGTTCTTC.

The V and J genes are TRBV2 and TRBJ2-4, with D possibly matching TRBD2 (5 bases). V lost 4 bases to trimming and J lost 5 bases, with 15 bases between them. The CDR3 covers 15 residues. Germline lookup yields CDR1 SNHLY and CDR2 FYNNEI. For the CDR3, the DNA is TGTGCCAGCAGTGTGGAACGCGGGCGAGAAAACATTCAGTACTTC. Translation: CASSVERGRENIQYF.

The V call is TRBV2, the J call TRBJ2-5, with D unclear. The germline V gene encodes CDR1 SNHLY and CDR2 FYNNEI. Trimming took 0 bases from V and 0 from J, leaving 8 bases between them. There are 15 residues in the CDR3. CDR3 DNA: TGTGCCAGCAGTGAAGCGAACACGTACCAAGAGACCCAGTACTTC. It translates to CASSEANTYQETQYF.

The chain links TRBV6-1 to TRBJ1-5; TRBD1 agrees at 7 bases. Per the germline V gene, CDR1 is MNHNS and CDR2 is SASEGT. With 8 bases clipped from V and 5 bases from J, the junction kept 6 bases outside the gene matches. This CDR3 is 13 amino acids long. The CDR3 spells CASVTGSDQPQHF. CDR3 sequence (DNA): TGTGCCAGCGTGACAGGGAGCGATCAGCCCCAGCATTTT.

The chain uses TRBV7-9 and TRBJ2-1; D may match TRBD1 or TRBD2 (5 bases each). The CDR3 is made up of 22 amino acids. From germline, CDR1 is SEHNR and CDR2 FQNEAQ (reference sequence). V was trimmed by 5 bases and J by 4 bases, leaving 36 bases between them. CDR3 sequence (DNA): TGTGCCAGCAGCCAAGGTGGGGTTTCCCTCGGGGCGGAGCTTAGTTGGTACAATGAGCAGTTCTTC. Protein sequence: CASSQGGVSLGAELSWYNEQFF.

The chain is built from TRBV29-1 and TRBJ1-2; perhaps TRBD1 as D (6 bases). This CDR3 comprises 12 residues. The ends were cut back, 2 bases at V and 5 bases at J, with 9 bases in the middle. The germline V gene encodes CDR1 SQVTM and CDR2 ANQGSEA. For the CDR3, the DNA is TGCAGCGTTGAAACCACAGGGTATGGCTACACCTTC. Translating gives CSVETTGYGYTF.

The chain recombines TRBV24-1 with TRBJ2-1, with D possibly being TRBD2 (7 bases). V was shortened by 3 bases and J by 8 bases, with 16 bases between the two germline ends. The V gene's germline CDR1 is KGHDR and CDR2 SFDVKD. This CDR3 is built from 15 residues. CDR3 amino acids: CATSDPIRGAYEQFF. CDR3 nucleotides: TGTGCCACCAGTGATCCCATACGGGGGGCCTATGAGCAGTTCTTC.

This clonotype was recorded many times. The CDR3 loop reads CSVEGAGGPDTQYF. The CDR3 DNA reads TGCAGCGTTGAAGGAGCGGGGGGGCCAGATACGCAGTATTTT. The rearrangement joins TRBV29-1 to TRBJ2-3, with TRBD2 matching 10 bases. Germline V lookup: CDR1 SQVTM, CDR2 ANQGSEA. There are 14 residues in the CDR3. V shed 1 base, J shed 4 bases, and the junction held 2 bases outside the gene matches.

The CDR3 sequence is CASSQRLQGSYEQYF. The CDR3 DNA reads as TGCGCCAGCAGCCAACGCCTCCAGGGATCCTACGAGCAGTACTTC. The chain uses TRBV4-1 and TRBJ2-7; D perhaps matches TRBD1 (5 bases). The CDR3 covers 15 residues. Trimming removed 2 bases at V and 1 base at J, with 12 bases between. CDR1 and CDR2 from the germline V gene are MGHRA and YSYEKL.